This TCR beta chain was found in a study of cytomegalovirus exposure and HLA in healthy donors. Findings and limits, study-wide: Rare TCR sequences dominated, though some public TCRs recurred in many donors.

As regards this clone: The antigen is undetermined.

Germline CDR1 and CDR2: KGHSH and LQKENI. The CDR3 totals 16 residues. Trimming removed 0 bases from V and 2 bases from J, with 10 bases in between. The PCR ran on 60 Vbeta and 13 Jbeta primers. Original processing notes: About 11 million of the about 80 million unique TCR beta chains counted in a later analysis were shared. This table comes from immunoSEQ multiplex PCR, and its TCRdb copy is limited to in-frame clones, with some not included. The V and J calls and clone size come from that table; D and trimming were worked out from the DNA. The sample consists of roughly 130,000 clones, 75% to 85% of them appearing once. Likely unrecorded immune exposures existed in these nominally healthy donors.

The sample consisted of PBMCs. This receptor was identified in a young woman in good health and CMV-seropositive. The chain combines TRBV18 with TRBJ2-2; maybe TRBD1 (6 bases). CDR3 nucleotides: TGTGCCAGCTCACCACCAGGGGGTTCTAACACCGGGGAGCTGTTTTTT. Its protein product is CASSPPGGSNTGELFF.